This T cell receptor beta chain stems from a study of early T cells in non-severe SARS-CoV-2 infection. Study overall: Unpaired chains resulted from sequencing bulk RNA of unsorted whole blood. Regarding the study as a whole: Matching against VDJdb likely underestimated virus-specific expansions, favoring anti-spike CD8.

This clonotype has ten or more counts. The antigen is unknown. MiXCR, run by TCRdb on the 5' RACE reads, gives a single entry per CDR3 protein. The sample consists of tens of thousands of distinct CDR3 sequences, roughly 8% of them appearing once. Trimming cost V 4 bases and J 0 bases, with 14 bases left between them. The germline V gene encodes CDR1 SGDLS and CDR2 YYNGEE. The CDR3 has 16 amino acids. Sequenced material: whole blood. The TCR sequence derives from an adult who was a healthcare worker with PCR-confirmed SARS-CoV-2 infection or an uninfected control (not recorded which). The chain couples TRBV9 to TRBJ1-3; TRBD1 might be the D (5 bases). Here the CDR3 reads CASSRDGNLSGNTIYF. The DNA for the CDR3 is TGTGCCAGCAGCCGGGACGGGAACCTCTCTGGAAACACCATATATTTT.